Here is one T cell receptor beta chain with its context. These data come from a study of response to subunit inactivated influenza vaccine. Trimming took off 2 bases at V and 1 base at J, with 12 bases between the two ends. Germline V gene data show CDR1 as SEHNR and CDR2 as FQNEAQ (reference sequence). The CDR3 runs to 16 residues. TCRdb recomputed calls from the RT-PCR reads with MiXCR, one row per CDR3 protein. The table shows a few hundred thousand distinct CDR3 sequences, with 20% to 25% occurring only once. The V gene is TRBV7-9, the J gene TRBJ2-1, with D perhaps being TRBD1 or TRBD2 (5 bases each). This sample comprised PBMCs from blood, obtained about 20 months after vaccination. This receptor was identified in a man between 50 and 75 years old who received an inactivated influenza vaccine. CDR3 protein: CASSLFVGPSYNEQFF. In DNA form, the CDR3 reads TGTGCCAGCAGCTTATTTGTGGGACCTTCCTACAATGAGCAGTTCTTC.